This record looks at one TCR beta chain sequence and its context. Its specificity is unknown. The data are from a study of OX40 agonist ivuxolimab in advanced cancers. Study details: It was ivuxolimab, an agonistic anti-OX40 (CD134) antibody, that patients were treated with.

Whole-study findings and limits: Relative to CD4+ cells, CD8+ T cells on average had more expanded clones.

TCRdb keeps only in-frame clones here, not all; method: immunoSEQ multiplex PCR. This table holds roughly 70,000 clones, roughly 90% found once. This CDR3 is 16 amino acids long. Germline-derived CDR1 and CDR2 are LNHDA and SQIVND (reference sequence). The ends lost 7 bases at V and 0 bases at J; junction bases unmatched: 9. Material: CD4+ or CD8+ T cells sorted from blood, obtained in a trial of the OX40 agonist ivuxolimab. The source of this sequence is an adult with an advanced solid tumor such as melanoma, head and neck, liver or kidney cancer. The chain couples TRBV19 to TRBJ2-3, with 8 bases identical to TRBD1. CDR3 nucleotide sequence: TGTGCCAGTAACGACAGGGGACCAACTAGCACAGATACGCAGTATTTT. This translates into CASNDRGPTSTDTQYF.